This TCR beta chain comes out of a study of blood T cell repertoires in COVID-19. The wider study: T cells, B-cell-depleted T cells, or PBMCs provided the cDNA or gDNA that served as material.

Germline V gives CDR1 MNHEY, CDR2 SMNVEV (reference sequence). The CDR3 contains 15 residues. The V end lost 4 bases, the J end lost 0 bases, and 12 bases lay between the germline ends. Assay: immunoSEQ multiplex PCR; the TCRdb copy retains only in-frame clones and omits some. Altogether about 150,000 clones are present, 86% being singletons, with the ten largest covering around 4.5%. This clonotype originated in a man in his forties or fifties who had recovered from COVID-19. The J gene is TRBJ1-1, the V gene TRBV27; weak D call: TRBD1 (6 bases). The sample consisted of PBMCs or T cells enriched from blood (not recorded which). The CDR3 region is CASSSLQGLNTEAFF. The CDR3, as DNA: TGTGCCAGCAGTTCCTTACAGGGATTGAACACTGAAGCTTTCTTT.